The text below deals with one TCR beta chain. Its antigen remains unidentified. Time point of the sample: baseline pretreatment blood. Sample treatment: 15 Gy SBRT to primary tumor, nephrectomy 4 weeks later. This sample is part of a study of radiation and T cells in renal cell carcinoma. For the study at large: Nephrectomy followed 15 Gy stereotactic body radiation by 4 weeks.

Findings and caveats of the study: Top tumor clonotypes rose in blood 2 weeks post-radiation, then contracted.

Trimming removed 6 bases from V and 2 bases from J, with 7 bases in between. Germline values: CDR1 DFQATT, CDR2 SNEGSKA (reference sequence). This CDR3 has 11 residues. Here immunoSEQ multiplex PCR was the method, and the copy in TCRdb shows in-frame clones only, minus some. The sample has some 120,000 clones, about four fifths seen once. Sequencing was performed on blood, taken from a patient whose treatment included radiotherapy and nephrectomy. This clonotype originated in a woman aged 55-69 years with renal cell carcinoma. The chain couples TRBV20-1 to TRBJ2-5, with D unresolved. CDR3 nucleotides: TGCAGTGCCCTGACACAAGAGACCCAGTACTTC. It translates to CSALTQETQYF.